What follows are 15 T cell receptor beta chains derived from one specimen sequenced in a study of blood T cell repertoires in COVID-19 (dated by TCRdb to 2020 to 2021). To prepare the library, the immunoSEQ multiplex PCR assay was applied. TCRdb's version of the immuneACCESS table is confined to in-frame rearrangements and falls short of the full clone set. An unresolved V gene accounts for under half of the shortfall where checked; the remainder is of unknown origin. Recorded for this sample are more than 50,000 clones; roughly 68% of them occurred a single time. Jointly, the top ten make up approximately 28% of the sample. Specimen: peripheral blood. These TCRs come from a woman older than 75 with acute or convalescent COVID-19.

The genes are TRBV19 and TRBJ2-1, with TRBD1 as a possible D gene (6 bases). Trimming took 4 bases from V and 3 from J, leaving 10 bases between them. CDR1 LNHDA and CDR2 SQIVND come from the germline V gene (reference sequence). This CDR3 spans 14 amino acids. The CDR3 DNA reads as TGTGCCAGTAGTAACCGGGACAACTACAATGAGCAGTTCTTC. Translation gives CASSNRDNYNEQFF.

The rearrangement links TRBV29-1 to TRBJ2-7, with a tentative D call TRBD1 (5 bases). V lost 7 bases to trimming and J lost 6 bases, with 19 bases between them. The CDR3 covers 13 residues. The germline gives CDR1 SQVTM, CDR2 ANQGSEA. The CDR3 DNA reads TGCAGCGCTAGGGGCTCCTTCTCCCTCGAGCAGTACTTC. Residues: CSARGSFSLEQYF.

The J gene is TRBJ2-7, the V gene TRBV24-1, with TRBD2 matching 9 bases. Looked up from germline, CDR1 is KGHDR and CDR2 is SFDVKD. Trimming removed 6 bases from V and 2 bases from J; junction bases left unmatched: 1. The CDR3 has 13 residues. The CDR3 bases are TGTGCCACCAGTTCTAGCGGGACCTACGAGCAGTACTTC. This sequence encodes CATSSSGTYEQYF.

This rearrangement joins TRBV11-2 to TRBJ2-2; D gene uncertain. This CDR3 region has 13 residues. Germline CDR1 reads SGHAT; CDR2 reads FQNNGV. The V and J ends lost 2 bases and 7 bases respectively, with 8 bases between them. The CDR3 DNA reads as TGTGCCAGCAGCTTAAGCTCCGTCGGGGAGCTGTTTTTT. Protein: CASSLSSVGELFF.

CDR3 coding DNA: TGTGCCAGCAGTGACTCCAACAGGGCTGGCTACACCTTC. It codes for CASSDSNRAGYTF. V usage is TRBV6-4 and J usage is TRBJ1-2; TRBD1 might be the D (6 bases). The CDR3 length is 13 residues. The V gene's germline CDR1 is MRHNA and CDR2 SNTAGT. The V and J ends lost 0 bases and 7 bases respectively, with 9 bases between them.

J is TRBJ2-5 and V is TRBV10-3; 7 bases agree with TRBD2. The CDR3 is 15 residues long. V lost 2 bases to trimming and J lost 1 base; unmatched junction nucleotides: 4. Germline CDR1 and CDR2: ENHRY and SYGVKD. DNA of the CDR3: TGTGCCATCAGTGAGCTGGCGGGAGCCCAAGAGACCCAGTACTTC. It yields the protein CAISELAGAQETQYF.

The chain recombines TRBV2 with TRBJ2-1; 7 bases map to TRBD1. Germline loops: CDR1 SNHLY, CDR2 FYNNEI. J was trimmed by 0 bases and V by 9 bases; bases with no gene match: 5. The CDR3 spans 14 residues. The CDR3 loop reads CARQGDSSYNEQFF. The CDR3 DNA is TGTGCCAGGCAGGGGGACAGCTCCTACAATGAGCAGTTCTTC.

The V and J genes are TRBV4-3 and TRBJ2-3; possible D gene TRBD2, 6 bases. There are 15 residues in the CDR3. V gave up 0 bases and J gave up 3 bases, with 10 bases separating them. Germline V gene sequence: CDR1 LGHNA, CDR2 YSLEER. CDR3 protein: CASSQDTGETDTQYF. CDR3 nucleotide sequence: TGCGCCAGCAGCCAAGATACGGGGGAGACAGATACGCAGTATTTT.

The chain is built from TRBV5-8 and TRBJ1-2; weak D call: TRBD1 (5 bases). In germline, CDR1 is SGHTS, CDR2 YDEGEE. CDR3 length equals 14 residues. V gave up 6 bases and J gave up 8 bases, with 20 bases separating them. The CDR3 DNA reads TGTGCCAGCACCGACCTGGGGCAGGTAGGGGGCTACACCTTC. This codes for CASTDLGQVGGYTF.

The chain joins TRBV29-1 to TRBJ1-4; 7 bases map to TRBD1. The length of the CDR3 is 13 residues. CDR1 is SQVTM and CDR2 is ANQGSEA in the germline V gene. The junction had 1 base not matched to a gene; V was cut back by 3 bases and J by 3 bases. The CDR3 DNA sequence: TGCAGCGTTGAGGGGACAGCTAATGAAAAACTGTTTTTT. This codes for CSVEGTANEKLFF.

This clone was seen more than once but under ten times. V usage is TRBV28 and J usage is TRBJ2-7, with 11 positions matching TRBD2. CDR1 is MDHEN, CDR2 SYDVKM, per germline. V trimming: 4 bases; J trimming: 2 bases; junction bases outside the gene matches: 7. The CDR3 runs 16 residues. The CDR3, as DNA: TGTGCCAGCAGTTCGCCTTTACTAGCGGGAGCCTACGAGCAGTACTTC. It translates to CASSSPLLAGAYEQYF. The full variable domain, its missing parts supplied by reference TRBV28 and TRBJ2-7, is DVKVTQSSRYLVKRTGEKVFLECVQDMDHENMFWYRQDPGLGLRLIYFSYDVKMKEKGDIPEGYSVSREKKERFSLILESASTNQTSMYLCASSSPLLAGAYEQYFGPGTRLTVT.

V gene TRBV24-1 combines with J gene TRBJ2-7, with 10 bases matching TRBD1. The CDR3 is 13 amino acids. Germline V gene data show CDR1 as KGHDR and CDR2 as SFDVKD. Trimming at V came to 0 bases and at J to 9 bases, leaving 1 base not matched to a gene. This CDR3 is CATSDLWDRGQYF. The DNA for the CDR3 is TGTGCCACCAGTGATTTGTGGGACAGGGGGCAGTACTTC.

This clone has more than one count but fewer than ten. V gene TRBV2 combines with J gene TRBJ2-7, with D perhaps matching TRBD2 (5 bases). Deletions cut 3 bases from V and 7 bases from J, with 7 bases between. CDR1 SNHLY and CDR2 FYNNEI come from the germline V gene. The CDR3 runs to 11 residues. The CDR3 loop is CASSEEREQYF. In nucleotides, the CDR3 is TGTGCCAGCAGTGAGGAGCGGGAGCAGTACTTC.

The V gene is TRBV6-5, the J gene TRBJ1-5, with 8 positions matching TRBD1. The trim removed 6 bases at V and 6 bases at J, leaving 4 bases unmatched. CDR3 length equals 13 residues. Germline CDR1 and CDR2: MNHEY and SVGAGI. CDR3: CASRAQGGQPQHF. CDR3 nucleotides: TGTGCCAGCAGGGCACAGGGGGGTCAGCCCCAGCATTTT.

The chain is built from TRBV19 and TRBJ2-1; D is unresolved. The CDR3 spans 15 residues. The germline V and J ends were trimmed by 1 base and 1 base, with 8 bases remaining between them. The V gene's germline CDR1 is LNHDA and CDR2 SQIVND (reference sequence). The DNA of the CDR3 is TGTGCCAGTAGTATAGTCCCACTATCCTACAATGAGCAGTTCTTC. Translated: CASSIVPLSYNEQFF.